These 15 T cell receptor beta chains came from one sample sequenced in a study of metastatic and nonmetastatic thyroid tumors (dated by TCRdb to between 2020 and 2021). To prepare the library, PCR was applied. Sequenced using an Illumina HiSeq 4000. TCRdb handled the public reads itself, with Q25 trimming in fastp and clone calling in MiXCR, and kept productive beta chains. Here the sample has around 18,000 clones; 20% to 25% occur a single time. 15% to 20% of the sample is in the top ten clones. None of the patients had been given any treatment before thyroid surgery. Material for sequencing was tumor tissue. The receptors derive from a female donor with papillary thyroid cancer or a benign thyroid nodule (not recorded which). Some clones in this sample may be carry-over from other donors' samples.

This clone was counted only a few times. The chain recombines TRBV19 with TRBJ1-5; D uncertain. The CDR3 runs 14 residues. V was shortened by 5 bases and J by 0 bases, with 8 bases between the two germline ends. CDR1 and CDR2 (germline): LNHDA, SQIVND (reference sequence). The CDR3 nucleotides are TGTGCCAGTAGTCCCAGACCTAGCAATCAGCCCCAGCATTTT. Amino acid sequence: CASSPRPSNQPQHF.

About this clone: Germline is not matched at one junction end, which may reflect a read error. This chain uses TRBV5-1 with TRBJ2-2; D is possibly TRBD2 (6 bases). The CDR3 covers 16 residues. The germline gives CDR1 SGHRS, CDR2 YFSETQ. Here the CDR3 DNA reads TGCGCCAGCAGCTTGGGGACTACGGGGCGCTCCGGTGAGCTGTTTTTT. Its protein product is CASSLGTTGRSGELFF. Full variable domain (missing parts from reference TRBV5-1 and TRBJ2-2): KAGVTQTPRYLIKTRGQQVTLSCSPISGHRSVSWYQQTPGQGLQFLFEYFSETQRNKGNFPGRFSGRQFSNSRSEMNVSTLELGDSALYLCASSLGTTGRSGELFFGEGSRLTVL.

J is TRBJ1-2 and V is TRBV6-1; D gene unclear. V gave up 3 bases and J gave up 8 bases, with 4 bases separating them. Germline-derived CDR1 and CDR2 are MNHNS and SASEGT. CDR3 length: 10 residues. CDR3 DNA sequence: TGTGCCAGCAGTGAGAGGGGCTACACCTTC. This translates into CASSERGYTF.

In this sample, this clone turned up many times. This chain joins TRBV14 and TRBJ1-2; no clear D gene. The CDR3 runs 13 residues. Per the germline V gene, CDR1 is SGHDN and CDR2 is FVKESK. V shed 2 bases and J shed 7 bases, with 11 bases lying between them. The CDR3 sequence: CASSQTQSRGYTF. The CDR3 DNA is TGTGCCAGCAGCCAAACTCAGAGTCGTGGCTACACCTTC. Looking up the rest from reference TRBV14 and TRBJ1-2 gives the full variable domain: EAGVTQFPSHSVIEKGQTVTLRCDPISGHDNLYWYRRVMGKEIKFLLHFVKESKQDESGMPNNRFLAERTGGTYSTLKVQPAELEDSGVYFCASSQTQSRGYTFGSGTRLTVV.

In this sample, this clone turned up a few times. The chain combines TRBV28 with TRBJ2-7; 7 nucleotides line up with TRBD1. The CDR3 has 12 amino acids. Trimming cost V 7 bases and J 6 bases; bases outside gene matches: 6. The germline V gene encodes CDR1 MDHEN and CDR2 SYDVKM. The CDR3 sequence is CASNRDRAEQYF. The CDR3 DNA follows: TGTGCCAGCAACCGCGACAGGGCCGAGCAGTACTTC.

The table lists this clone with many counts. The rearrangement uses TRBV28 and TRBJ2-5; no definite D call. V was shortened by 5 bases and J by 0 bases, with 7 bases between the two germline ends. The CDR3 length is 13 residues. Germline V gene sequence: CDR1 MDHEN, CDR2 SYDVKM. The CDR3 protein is CASSPPYQETQYF. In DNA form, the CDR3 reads TGTGCCAGCAGTCCCCCCTACCAAGAGACCCAGTACTTC.

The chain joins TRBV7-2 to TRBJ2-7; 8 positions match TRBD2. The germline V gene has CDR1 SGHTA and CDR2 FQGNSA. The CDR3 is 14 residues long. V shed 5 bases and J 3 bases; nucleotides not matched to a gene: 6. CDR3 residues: CASSQQAGVYEQYF. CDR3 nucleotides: TGTGCCAGCAGCCAACAAGCGGGAGTCTACGAGCAGTACTTC.

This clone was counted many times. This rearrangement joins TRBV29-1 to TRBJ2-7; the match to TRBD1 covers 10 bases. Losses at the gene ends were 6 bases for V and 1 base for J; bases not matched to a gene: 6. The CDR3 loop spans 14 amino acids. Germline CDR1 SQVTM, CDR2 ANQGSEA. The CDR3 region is CSVRDRGQSYEQYF. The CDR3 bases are TGCAGCGTACGGGACAGGGGTCAGTCCTACGAGCAGTACTTC.

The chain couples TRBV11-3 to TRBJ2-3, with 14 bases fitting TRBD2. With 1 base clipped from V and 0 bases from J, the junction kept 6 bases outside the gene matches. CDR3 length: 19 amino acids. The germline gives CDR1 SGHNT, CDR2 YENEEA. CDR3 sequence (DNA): TGTGCCAGCAGCTTAGGACTAGCGGGAGGGCTCTCTAGCACAGATACGCAGTATTTT. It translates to CASSLGLAGGLSSTDTQYF.

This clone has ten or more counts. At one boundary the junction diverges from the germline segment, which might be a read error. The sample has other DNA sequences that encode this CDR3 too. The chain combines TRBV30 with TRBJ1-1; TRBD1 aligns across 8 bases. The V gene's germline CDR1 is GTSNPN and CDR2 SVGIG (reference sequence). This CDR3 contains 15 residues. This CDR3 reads CAWSHRTGTYTEAFF. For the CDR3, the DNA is TGTGCCTGGAGTCATAGGACAGGGACTTACACTGAAGCCTTCTTT.

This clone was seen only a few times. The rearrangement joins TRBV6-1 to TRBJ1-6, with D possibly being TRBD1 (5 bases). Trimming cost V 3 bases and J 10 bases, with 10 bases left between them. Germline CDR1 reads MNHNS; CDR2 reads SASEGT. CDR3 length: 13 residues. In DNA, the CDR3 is TGTGCCAGCAGTGAGGTGGACAACTCACCCCTCCACTTT. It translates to CASSEVDNSPLHF.

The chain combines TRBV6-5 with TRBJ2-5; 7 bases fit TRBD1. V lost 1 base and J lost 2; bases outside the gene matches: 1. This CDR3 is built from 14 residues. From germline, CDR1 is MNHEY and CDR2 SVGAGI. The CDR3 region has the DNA TGTGCCAGCAGTTACTGGGGACAGCAAGAGACCCAGTACTTC. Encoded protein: CASSYWGQQETQYF.

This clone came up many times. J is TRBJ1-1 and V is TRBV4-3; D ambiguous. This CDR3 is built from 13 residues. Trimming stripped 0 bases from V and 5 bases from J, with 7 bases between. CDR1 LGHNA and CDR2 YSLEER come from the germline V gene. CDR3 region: CASSQDLVTEAFF. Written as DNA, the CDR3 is TGCGCCAGCAGCCAAGATTTGGTAACTGAAGCTTTCTTT.

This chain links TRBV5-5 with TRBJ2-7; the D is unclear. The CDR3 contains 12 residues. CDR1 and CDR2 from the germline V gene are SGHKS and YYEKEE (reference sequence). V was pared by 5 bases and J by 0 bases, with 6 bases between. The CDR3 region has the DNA TGTGCCAGCAGTTCCAGCTCCTACGAGCAGTACTTC. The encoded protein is CASSSSSYEQYF.

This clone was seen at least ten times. CDR3 DNA: TGCAGCGCAGGGGATGAAAAACTGTTTTTT. It specifies CSAGDEKLFF. The chain links TRBV29-1 to TRBJ1-4, with D maybe TRBD1 (6 bases). Germline CDR1 SQVTM, CDR2 ANQGSEA. This CDR3 comprises 10 residues. Trimming cost V 7 bases and J 6 bases, with 6 bases left between them.